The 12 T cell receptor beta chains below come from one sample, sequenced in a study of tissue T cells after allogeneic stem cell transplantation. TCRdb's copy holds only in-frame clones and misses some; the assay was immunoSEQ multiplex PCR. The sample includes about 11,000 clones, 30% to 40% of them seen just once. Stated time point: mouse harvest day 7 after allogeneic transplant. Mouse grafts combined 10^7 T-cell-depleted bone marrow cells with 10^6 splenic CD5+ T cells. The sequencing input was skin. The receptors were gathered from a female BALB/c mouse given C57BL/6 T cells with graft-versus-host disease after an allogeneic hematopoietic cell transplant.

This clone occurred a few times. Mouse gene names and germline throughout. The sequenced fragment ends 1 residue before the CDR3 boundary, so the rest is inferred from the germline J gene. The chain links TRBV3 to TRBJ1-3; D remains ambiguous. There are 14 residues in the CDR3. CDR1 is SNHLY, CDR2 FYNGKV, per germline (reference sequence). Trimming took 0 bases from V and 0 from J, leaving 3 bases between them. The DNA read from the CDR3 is TGTGCCAGCAGCTTAGCCAGTTCTGGAAATACGCTCTAT. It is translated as CASSLASSGNTLY. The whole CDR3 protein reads CASSLASSGNTLYF.

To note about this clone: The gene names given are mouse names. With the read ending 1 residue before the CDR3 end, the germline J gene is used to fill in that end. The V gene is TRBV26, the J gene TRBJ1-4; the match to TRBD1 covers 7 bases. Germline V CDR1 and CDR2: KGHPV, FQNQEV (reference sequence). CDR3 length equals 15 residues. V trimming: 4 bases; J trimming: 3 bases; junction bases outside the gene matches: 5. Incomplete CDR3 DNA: TGTGCCAGCAGTCCCAGACAGGGCCCCAACGAAAGATTATTT. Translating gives CASSPRQGPNERLF. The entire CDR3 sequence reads CASSPRQGPNERLFF.

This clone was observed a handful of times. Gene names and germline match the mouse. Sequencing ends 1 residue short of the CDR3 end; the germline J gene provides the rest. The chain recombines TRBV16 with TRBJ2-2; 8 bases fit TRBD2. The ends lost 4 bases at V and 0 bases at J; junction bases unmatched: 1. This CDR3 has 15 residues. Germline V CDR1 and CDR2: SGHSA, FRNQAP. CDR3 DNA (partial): TGTGCAAGCAGCTACTGGGGGCCAAACACCGGGCAGCTCTAC. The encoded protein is CASSYWGPNTGQLY. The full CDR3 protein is CASSYWGPNTGQLYF.

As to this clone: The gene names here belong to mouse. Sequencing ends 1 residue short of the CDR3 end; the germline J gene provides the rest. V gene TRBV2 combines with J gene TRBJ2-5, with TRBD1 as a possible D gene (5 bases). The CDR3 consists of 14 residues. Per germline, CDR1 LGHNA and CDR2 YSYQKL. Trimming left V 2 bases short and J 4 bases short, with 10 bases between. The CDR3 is CASSQQGREDTQYF. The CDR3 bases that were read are TGTGCCAGCAGCCAACAGGGAAGAGAAGACACCCAGTAC. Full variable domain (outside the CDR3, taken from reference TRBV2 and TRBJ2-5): DPKIIQKPKYLVAVTGSEKILICEQYLGHNAMYWYRQSAKKPLEFMFSYSYQKLMDNQTASSRFQPQSSKKNHLDLQITALKPDDSATYFCASSQQGREDTQYFGPGTRLLVL.

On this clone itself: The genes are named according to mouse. CDR3 residues: CASGLLLGGDNYAEQFF. Partial CDR3 DNA: TGTGCCAGCGGTCTCCTACTGGGGGGGGATAACTATGCTGAGCAGTTC. The V and J genes are TRBV13-2 and TRBJ2-1; 10 nucleotides match TRBD2. The read stops 1 residue short of the end of the CDR3; the missing end is completed from the germline J gene. CDR3 length: 17 residues. Germline V CDR1 and CDR2: NNHNN, SYGAGS (reference sequence). V lost 4 bases and J lost 0; bases outside the gene matches: 7.

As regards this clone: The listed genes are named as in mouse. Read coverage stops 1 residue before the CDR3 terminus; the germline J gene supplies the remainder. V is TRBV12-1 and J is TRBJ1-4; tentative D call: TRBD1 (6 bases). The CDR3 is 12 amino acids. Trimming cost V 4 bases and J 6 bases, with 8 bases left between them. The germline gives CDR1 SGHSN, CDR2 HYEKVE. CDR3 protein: CASSGGDERLFF. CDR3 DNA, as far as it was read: TGTGCCAGCTCGGGGGGCGACGAAAGATTATTT.

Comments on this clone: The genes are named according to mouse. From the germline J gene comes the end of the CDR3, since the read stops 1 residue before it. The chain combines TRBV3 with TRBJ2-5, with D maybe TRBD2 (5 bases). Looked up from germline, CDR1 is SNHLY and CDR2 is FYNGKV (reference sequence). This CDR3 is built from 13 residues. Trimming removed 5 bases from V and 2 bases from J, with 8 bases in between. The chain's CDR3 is CASSRTFQDTQYF. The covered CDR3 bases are TGTGCCAGCAGCCGGACTTTCCAAGACACCCAGTAC.

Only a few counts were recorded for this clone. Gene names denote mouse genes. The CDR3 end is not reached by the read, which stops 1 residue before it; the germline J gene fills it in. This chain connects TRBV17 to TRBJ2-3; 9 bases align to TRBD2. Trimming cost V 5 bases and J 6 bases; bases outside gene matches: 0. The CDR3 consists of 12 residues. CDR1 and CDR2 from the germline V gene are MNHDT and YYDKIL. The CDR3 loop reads CASSGLGETLYF. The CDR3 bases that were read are TGTGCTAGCAGTGGACTGGGGGAAACGCTGTAT.

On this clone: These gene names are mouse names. Incomplete CDR3 DNA: TGTGCCAGCAGCTTGGGACTGGGGGGGAAAGCTGAGCAGTTC. Translated, it gives CASSLGLGGKAEQF. The complete CDR3 sequence is CASSLGLGGKAEQFF. This chain uses TRBV3 with TRBJ2-1, with 13 positions matching TRBD2. The read comes to an end 1 residue before the CDR3 does, leaving the germline J gene to fill in the end. Per germline, CDR1 SNHLY and CDR2 FYNGKV (reference sequence). V lost 3 bases, J lost 7 bases, and 3 bases stayed unmatched. The CDR3 is 15 amino acids.

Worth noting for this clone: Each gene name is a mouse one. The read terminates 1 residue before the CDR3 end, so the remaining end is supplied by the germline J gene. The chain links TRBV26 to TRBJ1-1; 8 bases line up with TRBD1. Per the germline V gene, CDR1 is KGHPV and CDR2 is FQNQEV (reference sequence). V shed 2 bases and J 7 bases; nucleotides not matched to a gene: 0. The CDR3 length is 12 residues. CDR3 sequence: CASSLGQGEVFF. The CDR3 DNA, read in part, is TGTGCCAGCAGTCTGGGACAGGGAGAAGTCTTC.

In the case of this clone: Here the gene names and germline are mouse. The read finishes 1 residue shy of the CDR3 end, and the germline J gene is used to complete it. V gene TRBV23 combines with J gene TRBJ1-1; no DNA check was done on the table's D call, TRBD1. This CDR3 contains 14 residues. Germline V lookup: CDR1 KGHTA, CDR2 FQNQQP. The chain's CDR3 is CSSSLDSQNTEVFF. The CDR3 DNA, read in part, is TGCTCCAGCAGTCTGGACAGTCAAAACACAGAAGTCTTC.

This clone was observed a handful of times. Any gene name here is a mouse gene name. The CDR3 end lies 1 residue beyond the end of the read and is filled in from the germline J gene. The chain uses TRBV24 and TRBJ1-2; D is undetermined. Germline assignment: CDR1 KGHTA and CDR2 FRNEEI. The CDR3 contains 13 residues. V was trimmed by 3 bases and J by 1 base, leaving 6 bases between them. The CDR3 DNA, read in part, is TGTGCCAGCAGTCTAGAGGGAAACTCCGACTACACC. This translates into CASSLEGNSDYT. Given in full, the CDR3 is CASSLEGNSDYTF.